The 21 T cell receptor beta chains presented below share a single source sample, sequenced in a study of graft-versus-host responses after intestinal transplantation. The data were produced by immunoSEQ multiplex PCR, yet TCRdb's version contains in-frame clones alone and is incomplete. This table holds 15,000 or so clones, roughly 35% found once. The source material was alloreactive CD4+ T cells from a mixed lymphocyte reaction culture, sampled before intestinal transplant. Subset in this sample: CFSE-low proliferating T cells sorted from roughly six-day pre-transplant mixed lymphocyte reaction (GvH or HvG direction). The receptors were sampled from a human patient who received an intestinal transplant.

The rearrangement links TRBV11-2 to TRBJ2-2; TRBD2 matches 11 bases. V was clipped by 7 bases and J by 6 bases; unmatched bases: 4. CDR1 and CDR2 (germline): SGHAT, FQNNGV. The CDR3 extends over 14 amino acids. CDR3 amino acids: CASTTSGKPGELFF. The DNA for the CDR3 is TGTGCCAGCACGACTAGCGGGAAACCCGGGGAGCTGTTTTTT.

The J gene is TRBJ2-7, the V gene TRBV19; 11 positions agree with TRBD2. V dropped 4 bases and J dropped 1; count of bases not matched to a gene: 3. The CDR3 totals 15 residues. Germline V gene data show CDR1 as LNHDA and CDR2 as SQIVND (reference sequence). CDR3 loop: CASSTGLAASYEQYF. CDR3 coding DNA: TGTGCCAGTAGTACGGGACTAGCGGCATCCTACGAGCAGTACTTC.

By sample fraction, this clone is medium-sized. This chain joins TRBV6-5 and TRBJ1-2, with TRBD1 as a possible D gene (5 bases). V lost 4 bases, J lost 0 bases, and 15 bases lay in between. The CDR3 extends over 16 amino acids. Germline lookup yields CDR1 MNHEY and CDR2 SVGAGI. The CDR3 bases are TGTGCCAGCAGTTCGCGAACCAGGGAAGCTAACTATGGCTACACCTTC. It specifies CASSSRTREANYGYTF.

The sample holds a few counts of this clone. The rearrangement links TRBV6-5 to TRBJ2-1; TRBD1 matches at 12 bases. The V gene's germline CDR1 is MNHEY and CDR2 SVGAGI. V lost 8 bases to trimming and J lost 7 bases; unmatched junction nucleotides: 9. This CDR3 has 15 residues. The CDR3 loop is CASYGTGGLPNEQFF. The DNA of the CDR3 is TGTGCCAGCTATGGGACAGGGGGCCTCCCGAATGAGCAGTTCTTC.

This clone turned up a few times. The chain joins TRBV4-2 to TRBJ2-3; 10 bases line up with TRBD2. The CDR3 is 18 amino acids. Germline lookup yields CDR1 LGHNA and CDR2 YNFKEQ. Trimming at V came to 0 bases and at J to 6 bases, leaving 12 bases not matched to a gene. This CDR3 is CASSQDIAGGYNGDTQYF. CDR3 in DNA: TGTGCCAGCAGCCAAGACATAGCGGGGGGCTACAATGGGGATACGCAGTATTTT.

Only a few counts were recorded for this clone. The rearrangement links TRBV5-5 to TRBJ2-1; 9 positions agree with TRBD1. The length of the CDR3 is 15 residues. The V gene end was trimmed by 0 bases and the J gene end by 6 bases; junction bases not matched to a gene: 4. CDR1 is SGHKS, CDR2 YYEKEE, per germline (reference sequence). The CDR3 DNA sequence: TGTGCCAGCAGCTTGGTAGGGACAGGGATCAATGAGCAGTTCTTC. It encodes CASSLVGTGINEQFF.

The chain combines TRBV9 with TRBJ1-2; a weak D match, TRBD1 (5 bases). Germline CDR1 is SGDLS and CDR2 is YYNGEE. V lost 0 bases and J 1 base, leaving 16 bases between the germline ends. The CDR3 spans 17 residues. DNA of the CDR3: TGTGCCAGCAGCGTAGTTGTGGGGCGGCAGCATAACTATGGCTACACCTTC. As protein: CASSVVVGRQHNYGYTF.

There are a few counts of this clone. A much larger clonotype is one base distant, so this may be a read error. Other DNA sequences in the sample encode the same CDR3. The CDR3 bases are TGCGCCAGCAGCTTGGTAGCGGGTAGCTACGAGGAGCAGTACTTC. It specifies CASSLVAGSYEEQYF. V usage is TRBV5-1 and J usage is TRBJ2-7; TRBD2 matches 7 bases. The ends lost 0 bases at V and 7 bases at J; junction bases unmatched: 10. In germline, CDR1 is SGHRS, CDR2 YFSETQ. CDR3 size: 15 residues.

The chain couples TRBV6-1 to TRBJ1-5; tentative D call: TRBD1 (6 bases). Germline CDR1 reads MNHNS; CDR2 reads SASEGT. V dropped 4 bases and J dropped 7 bases, with 17 bases sitting between them. The CDR3 sequence is 15 residues long. CDR3 protein: CASSGRTPRGQPQHF. CDR3 DNA sequence: TGTGCCAGCAGTGGACGGACTCCAAGGGGGCAGCCCCAGCATTTT.

The chain combines TRBV6-6 with TRBJ2-7, with 7 bases lining up with TRBD2. The CDR3 has 14 residues. V gave up 5 bases and J gave up 0 bases; unmatched junction bases: 4. Germline loops: CDR1 MNHNY, CDR2 SVGAGI (reference sequence). The CDR3 here is CASSRDYASYEQYF. CDR3 sequence (DNA): TGTGCCAGCAGTAGGGACTACGCCTCCTACGAGCAGTACTTC.

The gene calls are TRBV5-1 and TRBJ1-2; the D gene is possibly TRBD1 (5 bases). Trimming removed 4 bases at V and 3 bases at J, with 13 bases between. Germline V gives CDR1 SGHRS, CDR2 YFSETQ. The CDR3 sequence is 14 residues long. CDR3 amino acids: CASSRTGTDYGYTF. The CDR3 nucleotides are TGCGCCAGCAGCAGAACCGGGACGGACTATGGCTACACCTTC.

J is TRBJ2-3 and V is TRBV5-5, with no clear D. Trimming shortened V by 6 bases and J by 2 bases, and 10 bases separated the two germline ends. The CDR3 sequence is 13 residues long. The germline V gene has CDR1 SGHKS and CDR2 YYEKEE (reference sequence). The CDR3 DNA is TGTGCCAGCACCGTCTTGAACACAGATACGCAGTATTTT. Encoded protein: CASTVLNTDTQYF.

This clone was detected only once. The chain recombines TRBV5-4 with TRBJ1-4; D gene unclear. The CDR3 is 14 amino acids. V was shortened by 0 bases and J by 4 bases, with 7 bases between the two germline ends. Looked up from germline, CDR1 is SGHNT and CDR2 is YYREEE (reference sequence). The CDR3 loop is CASSLGELNEKLFF. In DNA form, the CDR3 reads TGTGCCAGCAGCTTGGGGGAACTTAATGAAAAACTGTTTTTT.

V gene TRBV11-2 combines with J gene TRBJ2-1; TRBD1 is a possible D gene (6 bases). The germline V and J ends were trimmed by 2 bases and 10 bases, with 15 bases remaining between them. CDR1 and CDR2 (germline): SGHAT, FQNNGV. CDR3 length equals 14 residues. Written as DNA, the CDR3 is TGTGCCAGCAGCTTAACAGTCGGACAGCGGGAGCAGTTCTTC. It encodes CASSLTVGQREQFF.

This clone turned up a few times. V and J are TRBV7-2 and TRBJ1-1; D ambiguous. CDR1 is SGHTA and CDR2 is FQGNSA in the germline V gene. The ends were cut back, 5 bases at V and 2 bases at J, with 6 bases in the middle. The CDR3 totals 12 residues. CDR3 sequence (DNA): TGTGCCAGCAGCCTCGTAAACACTGAAGCTTTCTTT. It encodes CASSLVNTEAFF. The complete variable domain, with remaining parts taken from reference TRBV7-2 and TRBJ1-1, reads GAGVSQSPSNKVTEKGKDVELRCDPISGHTALYWYRQSLGQGLEFLIYFQGNSAPDKSGLPSDRFSAERTGGSVSTLTIQRTQQEDSAVYLCASSLVNTEAFFGQGTRLTVV.

This clone was seen a few times. The chain combines TRBV18 with TRBJ2-3; D is uncertain. Looked up from germline, CDR1 is KGHSH and CDR2 is LQKENI. V lost 1 base and J lost 6, with 11 bases in between. This CDR3 is built from 14 residues. The CDR3, as DNA: TGTGCCAGCTCACCACTACCAACTGATGATACGCAGTATTTT. Its protein is CASSPLPTDDTQYF.

The chain has TRBV19 and TRBJ1-2; TRBD1 matches 7 bases. V trimming: 5 bases; J trimming: 3 bases; junction bases outside the gene matches: 3. The germline gives CDR1 LNHDA, CDR2 SQIVND (reference sequence). The CDR3 has 13 residues. This CDR3 is CASSVQGDYGYTF. CDR3 nucleotides: TGTGCCAGTAGTGTGCAGGGGGACTATGGCTACACCTTC.

CDR3 nucleotides: TGTGCCAGCAGCCAACAAATAGCGGGACAAGAGACCCAGTACTTC. It encodes CASSQQIAGQETQYF. The chain has TRBV4-2 and TRBJ2-5; TRBD2 matches at 8 bases. This CDR3 spans 15 amino acids. V trimming: 2 bases; J trimming: 2 bases; junction bases outside the gene matches: 4. The V gene's germline CDR1 is LGHNA and CDR2 YNFKEQ.

This clone is a singleton in its sample. The gene calls are TRBV13 and TRBJ2-2; 9 bases are shared with TRBD2. Trimming cost V 4 bases and J 2 bases; bases outside gene matches: 8. Germline V CDR1 and CDR2: PRHDT, FYEKMQ (reference sequence). CDR3 length equals 17 residues. CDR3 amino acids: CASSSRAGGYNTGELFF. As DNA, the CDR3 is TGTGCCAGCAGCTCCCGAGCGGGGGGCTACAACACCGGGGAGCTGTTTTTT.

This clone turned up a few times. The rearrangement joins TRBV19 to TRBJ2-7, with 7 bases lining up with TRBD2. CDR3 length: 12 residues. The junction had 0 bases not matched to a gene; V was cut back by 4 bases and J by 3 bases. The germline V gene has CDR1 LNHDA and CDR2 SQIVND (reference sequence). The CDR3 DNA reads TGTGCCAGTAGTACGGGGGGCTACGAGCAGTACTTC. Encoded protein: CASSTGGYEQYF.

There are a few counts of this clone. This chain links TRBV9 with TRBJ2-7; perhaps D is TRBD1 or TRBD2 (5 bases each). Trimming took 3 bases from V and 0 from J, leaving 13 bases between them. Germline lookup yields CDR1 SGDLS and CDR2 YYNGEE. The CDR3 sequence is 15 residues long. The CDR3 spells CASSAEGRSSYEQYF. The CDR3 region has the DNA TGTGCCAGCAGCGCCGAGGGACGGAGCTCCTACGAGCAGTACTTC.